This passage covers 27 T cell receptor beta chains from one sample sequenced in a study of OX40 agonist ivuxolimab in advanced cancers. Only in-frame clones appear in the TCRdb table, and some are missing; sequencing was by immunoSEQ multiplex PCR. The table records tens of thousands of clones, approximately 91% of them present only once. The sequenced sample was CD4+ or CD8+ T cells sorted from blood, obtained in a trial of the OX40 agonist ivuxolimab. The source of these receptors is an adult with an advanced solid tumor such as melanoma, head and neck, liver or kidney cancer.

The CDR3 spells CATSRDSGSAYNEQFF. CDR3 nucleotide sequence: TGTGCCACCAGCAGAGATTCCGGGAGTGCATACAATGAGCAGTTCTTC. This chain uses TRBV15 with TRBJ2-1; tentative D call: TRBD2 (6 bases). V was clipped by 0 bases and J by 4 bases, with 13 bases between them. From germline, CDR1 is LNHNV and CDR2 YYDKDF (reference sequence). This CDR3 spans 16 amino acids.

The chain combines TRBV5-1 with TRBJ2-1; D is perhaps TRBD2 (5 bases). V dropped 3 bases and J dropped 4 bases, with 17 bases sitting between them. This CDR3 has 16 residues. CDR1 SGHRS and CDR2 YFSETQ come from the germline V gene. The CDR3 DNA reads as TGCGCCAGCAGCTCTCGAGCGGCCGACCCGTACAATGAGCAGTTCTTC. This sequence encodes CASSSRAADPYNEQFF.

V is TRBV7-9 and J is TRBJ2-3; a weak D match, TRBD1 (5 bases). Germline V gene sequence: CDR1 SEHNR, CDR2 FQNEAQ (reference sequence). The CDR3 loop spans 15 amino acids. The V and J ends lost 5 bases and 4 bases respectively, with 16 bases between them. The CDR3 loop is CASSPRGRIADTQYF. The CDR3, as DNA: TGTGCCAGCAGCCCTAGGGGAAGAATCGCAGATACGCAGTATTTT.

This clone was seen only a few times. The chain has TRBV30 and TRBJ2-1; TRBD2 matches 7 bases. Per germline, CDR1 GTSNPN and CDR2 SVGIG (reference sequence). Losses at the gene ends were 2 bases for V and 9 bases for J; bases not matched to a gene: 7. The CDR3 has 13 residues. As DNA, the CDR3 is TGTGCCTGGAGTATAGCGGGTGGAAGTGAGCAGTTCTTC. Translating it yields CAWSIAGGSEQFF.

The chain recombines TRBV4-3 with TRBJ2-7; D might be TRBD2 (6 bases). Between the trimmed V and J ends, which lost 4 bases and 5 bases, there was a span of 15 bases. This CDR3 is built from 14 residues. CDR1 and CDR2 from the germline V gene are LGHNA and YSLEER. The DNA for the CDR3 is TGCGCCAGCAGCCCGGGGGTGGGGTCCCACGAGCAGTACTTC. This codes for CASSPGVGSHEQYF.

The chain employs TRBV28 and TRBJ2-7; the match to TRBD1 covers 7 bases. The ends lost 6 bases at V and 3 bases at J; junction bases unmatched: 8. The CDR3 runs to 14 residues. The germline CDR1 and CDR2 sequences are MDHEN and SYDVKM. The CDR3: CASRKMTGLYEQYF. CDR3 DNA sequence: TGTGCCAGCAGAAAGATGACAGGGCTCTACGAGCAGTACTTC.

The chain links TRBV5-6 to TRBJ2-2; no clear D gene. The CDR3 runs 14 residues. V was pared by 2 bases and J by 2 bases, with 7 bases between. Germline assignment: CDR1 SGHDT and CDR2 YYEEEE. The CDR3 DNA sequence: TGTGCCAGCAGCTTTGGTTCCAACACCGGGGAGCTGTTTTTT. Amino acid sequence: CASSFGSNTGELFF. Full variable domain (outside the CDR3, taken from reference TRBV5-6 and TRBJ2-2): DAGVTQSPTHLIKTRGQQVTLRCSPKSGHDTVSWYQQALGQGPQFIFQYYEEEERQRGNFPDRFSGHQFPNYSSELNVNALLLGDSALYLCASSFGSNTGELFFGEGSRLTVL.

The chain employs TRBV10-2 and TRBJ2-1; TRBD1 matches at 9 bases. V trimming: 7 bases; J trimming: 0 bases; junction bases outside the gene matches: 7. Germline V CDR1 and CDR2: WSHSY, SAAADI. This CDR3 is 16 amino acids long. The CDR3 nucleotides are TGCGCCAGCATGTGGGGGGACAGGGTCTCCTACAATGAGCAGTTCTTC. It yields the protein CASMWGDRVSYNEQFF.

The V call is TRBV7-9, the J call TRBJ2-3; D ambiguous. Germline V gene data show CDR1 as SEHNR and CDR2 as FQNEAQ (reference sequence). With 5 bases removed from V and 2 bases from J, the gap between germline ends came to 17 bases. The CDR3 covers 16 residues. Here the CDR3 reads CASSQVWGSLTDTQYF. Written as DNA, the CDR3 is TGTGCCAGCAGCCAAGTATGGGGATCGCTCACAGATACGCAGTATTTT.

J is TRBJ2-3 and V is TRBV7-9; tentatively, D is TRBD1 or TRBD2 (6 bases each). From germline, CDR1 is SEHNR and CDR2 FQNEAQ (reference sequence). With 1 base removed from V and 3 bases from J, the gap between germline ends came to 11 bases. The CDR3 length is 15 residues. This CDR3 reads CASSLDGGGTDTQYF. For the CDR3, the DNA is TGTGCCAGCAGCTTAGACGGGGGCGGGACAGATACGCAGTATTTT.

The chain recombines TRBV7-9 with TRBJ2-3; D unclear. With 2 bases removed from V and 3 bases from J, the gap between germline ends came to 15 bases. Per the germline V gene, CDR1 is SEHNR and CDR2 is FQNEAQ (reference sequence). This CDR3 is 16 amino acids long. The CDR3 bases are TGTGCCAGCAGCTTATTCGCGAGAGGTGGTACAGATACGCAGTATTTT. Protein sequence: CASSLFARGGTDTQYF.

J is TRBJ1-1 and V is TRBV11-1, with 8 bases aligning to TRBD1. V was pared by 5 bases and J by 4 bases, with 9 bases of the junction left unmatched. Looked up from germline, CDR1 is SGHAT and CDR2 is FQDESV (reference sequence). There are 15 residues in the CDR3. The CDR3 sequence: CASSLDRGGVTEAFF. The CDR3 DNA reads TGTGCCAGCAGCCTCGACAGGGGAGGGGTCACTGAAGCTTTCTTT.

The gene calls are TRBV13 and TRBJ2-6, with D uncertain. Trimming pared 0 bases from V and 0 bases from J, leaving 6 bases between. This CDR3 is built from 16 residues. Germline V gives CDR1 PRHDT, CDR2 FYEKMQ (reference sequence). CDR3: CASSLGAPSGANVLTF. The CDR3 DNA follows: TGTGCCAGCAGCTTAGGGGCACCCTCTGGGGCCAACGTCCTGACTTTC.

The rearrangement joins TRBV7-9 to TRBJ1-3; 8 bases align to TRBD1. This CDR3 region has 15 residues. With 7 bases clipped from V and 4 bases from J, the junction kept 9 bases outside the gene matches. Germline V CDR1 and CDR2: SEHNR, FQNEAQ (reference sequence). CDR3 DNA: TGTGCCAGCAACGATCCGGACAGGGACGGAAACACCATATATTTT. Translated: CASNDPDRDGNTIYF.

V is TRBV7-9 and J is TRBJ2-7; a possible D gene is TRBD1 (6 bases). This CDR3 has 12 amino acids. V lost 3 bases, J lost 4 bases, and 7 bases lay in between. Germline loops: CDR1 SEHNR, CDR2 FQNEAQ (reference sequence). CDR3 sequence: CASSFRGYEQYF. The CDR3, as DNA: TGTGCCAGCAGCTTTAGGGGGTACGAGCAGTACTTC.

V is TRBV9 and J is TRBJ2-1; TRBD2 matches at 8 bases. Germline-derived CDR1 and CDR2 are SGDLS and YYNGEE. The junction had 7 bases not matched to a gene; V was cut back by 0 bases and J by 8 bases. This CDR3 is built from 15 residues. The CDR3 spells CASSVDGRGQDEQFF. CDR3 coding DNA: TGTGCCAGCAGCGTAGACGGGAGGGGCCAGGATGAGCAGTTCTTC.

This sequence joins TRBV7-6 and TRBJ2-1, with 7 bases aligning to TRBD2. The germline V gene encodes CDR1 SGHVS and CDR2 FNYEAQ. The CDR3 is 14 amino acids. V lost 5 bases to trimming and J lost 13 bases; unmatched junction nucleotides: 14. The CDR3 loop is CASSVPAGDLRQFF. CDR3 nucleotide sequence: TGTGCCAGCAGCGTACCCGCGGGAGATCTCAGACAGTTCTTC.

The chain has TRBV5-6 and TRBJ2-7; D not resolved. This CDR3 has 15 residues. The germline CDR1 and CDR2 sequences are SGHDT and YYEEEE. V shed 2 bases and J shed 0 bases, with 12 bases lying between them. The CDR3 reads CASSFTGASSYEQYF. DNA of the CDR3: TGTGCCAGCAGCTTTACTGGCGCGAGCTCCTACGAGCAGTACTTC.

V is TRBV5-8 and J is TRBJ1-5; possibly TRBD1 for D (5 bases). Per germline, CDR1 SGHTS and CDR2 YDEGEE. CDR3 size: 19 residues. Trimming removed 0 bases at V and 0 bases at J, with 19 bases between. The CDR3 DNA reads TGTGCCAGCAGCTTGGGTGCCCGGGGCCAGAAATATAGCAATCAGCCCCAGCATTTT. Protein product: CASSLGARGQKYSNQPQHF. The whole variable domain, filled in from reference TRBV5-8 and TRBJ1-5, reads EAGVTQSPTHLIKTRGQQATLRCSPISGHTSVYWYQQALGLGLQFLLWYDEGEERNRGNFPPRFSGRQFPNYSSELNVNALELEDSALYLCASSLGARGQKYSNQPQHFGDGTRLSIL.

The chain combines TRBV27 with TRBJ1-5; no reliable D call. CDR1 MNHEY and CDR2 SMNVEV come from the germline V gene (reference sequence). The CDR3 loop spans 14 amino acids. The V and J ends lost 2 bases and 5 bases respectively, with 10 bases between them. The CDR3 DNA reads as TGTGCCAGCAGTTTAATAGGACTAGATCAGCCCCAGCATTTT. Residues: CASSLIGLDQPQHF.

The V and J genes are TRBV15 and TRBJ2-7, with 12 bases matching TRBD2. Germline CDR1 reads LNHNV; CDR2 reads YYDKDF (reference sequence). V lost 3 bases to trimming and J lost 3 bases; unmatched junction nucleotides: 6. CDR3 size: 16 residues. DNA of the CDR3: TGTGCCACCAGCAGGGGGCAACTAGCGGGAGGCTACGAGCAGTACTTC. Its protein product is CATSRGQLAGGYEQYF.

The chain uses TRBV13 and TRBJ2-3; D might be TRBD1 or TRBD2, each matching 5 bases. The CDR3 length is 13 residues. Germline V CDR1 and CDR2: PRHDT, FYEKMQ (reference sequence). Trimming removed 2 bases at V and 4 bases at J, with 7 bases between. The CDR3 loop is CASSLPGPDTQYF. The CDR3 bases are TGTGCCAGCAGCTTACCGGGGCCAGATACGCAGTATTTT.

This clone occurred once. The chain joins TRBV19 to TRBJ2-1, with D unclear. V gave up 4 bases and J gave up 8 bases, with 6 bases separating them. Germline V gives CDR1 LNHDA, CDR2 SQIVND (reference sequence). The CDR3 runs to 11 residues. The CDR3 protein is CASSRGYEQFF. Here the CDR3 DNA reads TGTGCCAGTAGTAGGGGATATGAGCAGTTCTTC.

The rearrangement uses TRBV13 and TRBJ2-3, with a possible D match to TRBD1 (5 bases). V lost 0 bases and J lost 4, with 20 bases in between. The CDR3 is 18 residues long. Germline V lookup: CDR1 PRHDT, CDR2 FYEKMQ (reference sequence). The CDR3 region has the DNA TGTGCCAGCAGCTTAGGCGGAACACAGGAATTTGTAGCAGATACGCAGTATTTT. Translation gives CASSLGGTQEFVADTQYF.

The genes are TRBV28 and TRBJ1-2; no definite D call. The CDR3 runs to 14 residues. V was trimmed by 3 bases and J by 5 bases, leaving 13 bases between them. Germline assignment: CDR1 MDHEN and CDR2 SYDVKM. CDR3 sequence: CASSFDSSRYGYTF. The CDR3 nucleotides are TGTGCCAGCAGTTTTGATAGTTCAAGGTATGGCTACACCTTC.

The gene calls are TRBV7-2 and TRBJ2-1, with TRBD2 identical over 10 bases. Germline V gene data show CDR1 as SGHTA and CDR2 as FQGNSA. Trimming at V came to 5 bases and at J to 3 bases, leaving 7 bases not matched to a gene. The CDR3 sequence is 16 residues long. CDR3 amino acids: CASSEPSGSRYNEQFF. In DNA form, the CDR3 reads TGTGCCAGCAGCGAACCTAGCGGGAGTCGCTACAATGAGCAGTTCTTC.

The genes are TRBV4-3 and TRBJ2-7, with a weak D call TRBD2 (6 bases). The CDR3 sequence is 17 residues long. Germline values: CDR1 LGHNA, CDR2 YSLEER. V lost 0 bases, J lost 6 bases, and 21 bases lay in between. For the CDR3, the DNA is TGCGCCAGCAGCCAAGAGAGCCCCAAGCGGGCGGCCTCCGAGCAGTACTTC. Its protein is CASSQESPKRAASEQYF.